This TCR beta chain is drawn from a study of shared clonotypes between healthy human individuals. Study results and limitations: A small donor pool kept down the genetic and exposure-history diversity that was represented. Shared clonotypes across all four donors exceeded non-shared ones in generation probability. An effect of sequencing depth on clonotype sharing among donors was expected.

Every subset's genomic DNA went evenly onto several immunoSEQ plates. The data were produced by immunoSEQ multiplex PCR, yet TCRdb's version contains in-frame clones alone and is incomplete. The sample lists millions of clones, around 93% occurring once. As for this clone: As yet, its antigen is unknown.

Positively selected for CCR7, the CD45RO-negative cells used as naive CD8 cells excluded terminally differentiated effector memory CD45RA+ cells. With V trimmed by 4 bases and J by 7 bases, 6 bases remained unmatched. Germline loops: CDR1 MNHEY, CDR2 SMNVEV (reference sequence). The CDR3 has 14 residues. The sequenced sample was naive CD8+ T cells from PBMCs. This clonotype originated in a man in his late teens or twenties in good health. Some clones in this sample may be carry-over from other donors' samples. J is TRBJ2-1 and V is TRBV27; 8 bases match TRBD2. The CDR3 reads CASSSGLVGNEQFF. Written as DNA, the CDR3 is TGTGCCAGCAGTTCGGGACTAGTTGGGAATGAGCAGTTCTTC.